Below, 9 T cell receptor beta chains from the same sample are listed, as sequenced in a study of OX40 agonist ivuxolimab in advanced cancers. Only in-frame clones appear in the TCRdb table, and some are missing; sequencing was by immunoSEQ multiplex PCR. The table shows tens of thousands of clones, with 89% occurring only once. The source material was CD4+ or CD8+ T cells sorted from blood, sampled in a trial of the OX40 agonist ivuxolimab. These TCRs come from an adult with an advanced solid tumor such as melanoma, head and neck, liver or kidney cancer.

The CDR3 loop reads CSVGPGSYYNEQFF. CDR3 coding DNA: TGCAGCGTTGGCCCCGGGAGCTACTACAATGAGCAGTTCTTC. The chain carries TRBV29-1 and TRBJ2-1; a possible D gene is TRBD2 (6 bases). CDR1 and CDR2 (germline): SQVTM, ANQGSEA. Trimming took 4 bases from V and 3 from J, leaving 13 bases between them. The CDR3 contains 14 residues.

Here the CDR3 DNA reads TGCGCCAGCAGCATAGGACAGGGGGCCAATTTTGAAGCTTTCTTT. It yields the protein CASSIGQGANFEAFF. The gene calls are TRBV5-1 and TRBJ1-1, with 11 nucleotides matching TRBD1. The CDR3 spans 15 residues. The V gene's germline CDR1 is SGHRS and CDR2 YFSETQ. The V and J ends lost 4 bases and 7 bases, in that order; junction bases with no gene match: 9.

The V gene is TRBV27, the J gene TRBJ2-2; 9 bases map to TRBD1. CDR1 is MNHEY and CDR2 is SMNVEV in the germline V gene (reference sequence). The CDR3 is made up of 16 amino acids. V lost 6 bases to trimming and J lost 2 bases; unmatched junction nucleotides: 7. CDR3 sequence reads: CASSIQGAINTGELFF. CDR3 nucleotides: TGTGCCAGCAGCATACAGGGGGCGATTAACACCGGGGAGCTGTTTTTT.

J is TRBJ1-1 and V is TRBV5-1; no clear D. This CDR3 has 15 residues. The V gene's germline CDR1 is SGHRS and CDR2 YFSETQ. Deletions cut 0 bases from V and 3 bases from J, with 12 bases between. The CDR3 spells CASSLGRGSDTEAFF. The CDR3 region has the DNA TGCGCCAGCAGCTTGGGGCGAGGCTCGGACACTGAAGCTTTCTTT.

The CDR3 nucleotides read TGTGCCTGGAGTGTAGGGCATTCTATGCCAAATGAGCAGTTCTTC. This translates into CAWSVGHSMPNEQFF. This chain connects TRBV30 to TRBJ2-1, with D unresolved. In germline, CDR1 is GTSNPN, CDR2 SVGIG (reference sequence). CDR3 length: 15 residues. V lost 0 bases and J lost 7, with 16 bases in between.

V is TRBV7-9 and J is TRBJ2-2; 14 nucleotides line up with TRBD2. With 5 bases clipped from V and 3 bases from J, the junction kept 8 bases outside the gene matches. CDR1 and CDR2 from the germline V gene are SEHNR and FQNEAQ (reference sequence). This CDR3 comprises 18 residues. CDR3 loop: CASSLGTSGRYDTGELFF. For the CDR3, the DNA is TGTGCCAGCAGCCTCGGGACTAGCGGGAGATACGACACCGGGGAGCTGTTTTTT.

V usage is TRBV11-2 and J usage is TRBJ1-3, with no clear D. This CDR3 comprises 17 residues. CDR1 is SGHAT, CDR2 FQNNGV, per germline. Trimming took off 4 bases at V and 1 base at J, with 17 bases between the two ends. CDR3 region: CASSSRGPTTSGNTIYF. CDR3 bases: TGTGCCAGCAGCTCTAGAGGCCCGACAACTTCTGGAAACACCATATATTTT. The full variable domain, in which reference TRBV11-2 and TRBJ1-3 provide the parts outside the CDR3, is EAGVAQSPRYKIIEKRQSVAFWCNPISGHATLYWYQQILGQGPKLLIQFQNNGVVDDSQLPKDRFSAERLKGVDSTLKIQPAKLEDSAVYLCASSSRGPTTSGNTIYFGEGSWLTVV.

J is TRBJ2-1 and V is TRBV5-1; TRBD1 aligns across 9 bases. Germline CDR1 and CDR2: SGHRS and YFSETQ. The trim removed 4 bases at V and 4 bases at J, leaving 6 bases unmatched. The CDR3 spans 15 residues. The CDR3 DNA reads TGCGCCAGCAGCAAGGGACAGGGCCCATACAATGAGCAGTTCTTC. Its protein product is CASSKGQGPYNEQFF. The whole variable domain, filled in from reference TRBV5-1 and TRBJ2-1, reads KAGVTQTPRYLIKTRGQQVTLSCSPISGHRSVSWYQQTPGQGLQFLFEYFSETQRNKGNFPGRFSGRQFSNSRSEMNVSTLELGDSALYLCASSKGQGPYNEQFFGPGTRLTVL.

The chain uses TRBV11-2 and TRBJ2-1; TRBD2 aligns across 12 bases. The germline V gene encodes CDR1 SGHAT and CDR2 FQNNGV. The CDR3 loop spans 16 amino acids. The V segment lost 5 bases and the J segment 2 bases; nucleotides outside the gene matches: 4. The CDR3 is CASSLRLAGAYNEQFF. The DNA for the CDR3 is TGTGCCAGCAGCCTCCGACTAGCGGGAGCCTACAATGAGCAGTTCTTC.